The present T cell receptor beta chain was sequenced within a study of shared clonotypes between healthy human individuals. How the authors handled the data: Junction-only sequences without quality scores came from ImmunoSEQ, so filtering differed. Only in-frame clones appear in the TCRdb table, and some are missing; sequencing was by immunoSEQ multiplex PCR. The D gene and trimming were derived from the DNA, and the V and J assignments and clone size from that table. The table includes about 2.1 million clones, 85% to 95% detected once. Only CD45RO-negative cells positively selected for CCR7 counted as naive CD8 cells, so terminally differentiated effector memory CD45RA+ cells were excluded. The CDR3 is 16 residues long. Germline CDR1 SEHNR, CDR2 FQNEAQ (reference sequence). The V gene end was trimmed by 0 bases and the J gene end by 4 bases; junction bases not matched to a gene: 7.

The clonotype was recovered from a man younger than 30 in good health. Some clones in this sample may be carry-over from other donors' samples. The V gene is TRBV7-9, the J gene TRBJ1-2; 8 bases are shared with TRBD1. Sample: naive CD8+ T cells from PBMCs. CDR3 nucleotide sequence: TGTGCCAGCAGCTTAGCGACTTCCCAGGGGGCCTATGGCTACACCTTC. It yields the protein CASSLATSQGAYGYTF.